This T cell receptor beta chain derives from a study of T cells of healthy individuals (dated by TCRdb to the late 2010s). This clonotype was recorded many times. The antigen it binds to is not known. Base qualities are not provided; no much larger clone lies one nucleotide away. The method was 5' RACE. Data came from an Illumina MiSeq. TCRdb's own reprocessing of the public reads used fastp at Q25 and MiXCR and kept productive beta chains. Each entry is one CDR3 protein sequence, shown with its most common DNA and genes. This sample has about 63,000 distinct CDR3 sequences in its table, and under 20% of those were observed once. The top ten hold about 4.4% of the sample. CDR1 and CDR2, per the germline V gene, are SGDLS and YYNGEE. V is cut by 0 bases and J by 5 bases, and the space between the germline ends is 11 bases. From its cysteine to its phenylalanine, the CDR3 spans 15 amino acids. This entry keeps only the CDR3 DNA: 45 bases, framed from base 1.

This receptor was obtained from a human donor in good health. Recombination joined TRBV9 with TRBJ2-2; matching of 5 bases hints at TRBD2 as the D gene. The bases are TGTGCCAGCAGCGTAGTGTCGGGGTGGACCGGGGAGCTGTTTTTT. This sequence encodes CASSVVSGWTGELFF.